This TCR beta chain came from a study of shared clonotypes between healthy human individuals. Some clones are missing from TCRdb's copy, which holds only in-frame ones; the method was immunoSEQ multiplex PCR. The sample carries under 2.5 million clones, 85% to 95% recorded once. CDR3 length equals 16 residues. V shed 2 bases, J shed 4 bases, and the junction held 7 bases outside the gene matches. CDR1 is SGHVS, CDR2 FNYEAQ, per germline. The sample holds one count of this clone. The material sequenced was naive CD4+ T cells from PBMCs. Sample subset: CD45RA+ positively selected. The clonotype originates from a man younger than 35 in good health. Some clones in this sample may be carry-over from other donors' samples. The rearrangement joins TRBV7-6 to TRBJ2-1; the match to TRBD2 covers 8 bases. The CDR3 DNA follows: TGTGCCAGCAGCTTAACGGCCGGGAGGGGGTACAATGAGCAGTTCTTC. Translating gives CASSLTAGRGYNEQFF.